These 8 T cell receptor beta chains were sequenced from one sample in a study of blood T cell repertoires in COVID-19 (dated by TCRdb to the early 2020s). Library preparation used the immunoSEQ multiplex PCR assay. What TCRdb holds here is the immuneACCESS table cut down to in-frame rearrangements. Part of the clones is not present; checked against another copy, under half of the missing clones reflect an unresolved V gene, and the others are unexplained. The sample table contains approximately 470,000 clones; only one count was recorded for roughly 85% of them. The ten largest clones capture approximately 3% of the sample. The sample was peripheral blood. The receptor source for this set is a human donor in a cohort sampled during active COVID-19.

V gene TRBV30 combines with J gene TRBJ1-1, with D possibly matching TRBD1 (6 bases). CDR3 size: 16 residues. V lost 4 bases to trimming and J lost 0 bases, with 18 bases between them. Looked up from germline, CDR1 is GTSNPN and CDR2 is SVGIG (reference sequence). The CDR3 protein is CAWTRTAFTMNTEAFF. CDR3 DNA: TGTGCCTGGACAAGGACAGCCTTTACTATGAACACTGAAGCTTTCTTT.

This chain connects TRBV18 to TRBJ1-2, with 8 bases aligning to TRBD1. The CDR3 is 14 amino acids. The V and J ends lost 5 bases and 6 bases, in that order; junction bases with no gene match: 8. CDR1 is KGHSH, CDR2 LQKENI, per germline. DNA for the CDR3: TGTGCCAGCTCAGGTTCCGGGACAGGCGATGGCTACACCTTC. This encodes CASSGSGTGDGYTF.

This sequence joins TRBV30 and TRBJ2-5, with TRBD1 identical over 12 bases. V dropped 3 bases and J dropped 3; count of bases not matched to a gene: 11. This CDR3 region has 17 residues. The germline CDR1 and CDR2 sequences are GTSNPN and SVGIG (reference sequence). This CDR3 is CAWSDYRGTGGEETQYF. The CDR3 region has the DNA TGTGCCTGGAGCGACTATCGGGGGACAGGGGGCGAAGAGACCCAGTACTTC.

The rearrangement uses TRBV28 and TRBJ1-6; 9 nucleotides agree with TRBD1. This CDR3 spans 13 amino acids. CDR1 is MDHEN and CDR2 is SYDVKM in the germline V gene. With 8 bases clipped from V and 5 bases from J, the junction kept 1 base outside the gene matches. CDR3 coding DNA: TGTGCCAGCCGGGACAGGGATAATTCACCCCTCCACTTT. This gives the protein CASRDRDNSPLHF.

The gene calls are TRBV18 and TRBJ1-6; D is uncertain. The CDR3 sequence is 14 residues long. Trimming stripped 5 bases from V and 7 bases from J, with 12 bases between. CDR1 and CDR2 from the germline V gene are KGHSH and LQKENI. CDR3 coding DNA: TGTGCCAGCTCAGCGGCTGCGCTCAATTCACCCCTCCACTTT. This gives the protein CASSAAALNSPLHF.

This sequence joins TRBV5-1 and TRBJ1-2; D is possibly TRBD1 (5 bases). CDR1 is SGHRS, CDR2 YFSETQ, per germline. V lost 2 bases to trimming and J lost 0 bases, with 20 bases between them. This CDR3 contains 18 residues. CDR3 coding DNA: TGCGCCAGCAGCTTCGACCTAAGACACAGGACTACTAACTATGGCTACACCTTC. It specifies CASSFDLRHRTTNYGYTF. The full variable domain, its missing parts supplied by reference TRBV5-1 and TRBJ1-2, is KAGVTQTPRYLIKTRGQQVTLSCSPISGHRSVSWYQQTPGQGLQFLFEYFSETQRNKGNFPGRFSGRQFSNSRSEMNVSTLELGDSALYLCASSFDLRHRTTNYGYTFGSGTRLTVV.

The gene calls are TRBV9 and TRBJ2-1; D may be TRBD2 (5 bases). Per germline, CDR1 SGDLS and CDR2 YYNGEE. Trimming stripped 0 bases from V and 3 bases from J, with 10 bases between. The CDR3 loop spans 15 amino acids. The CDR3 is CASSVEGTSYNEQFF. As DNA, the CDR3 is TGTGCCAGCAGCGTAGAGGGAACTAGCTACAATGAGCAGTTCTTC.

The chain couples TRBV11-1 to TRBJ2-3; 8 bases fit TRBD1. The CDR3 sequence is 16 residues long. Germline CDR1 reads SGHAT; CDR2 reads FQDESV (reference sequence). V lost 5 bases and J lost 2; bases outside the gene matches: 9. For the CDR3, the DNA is TGTGCCAGCAGCACGAGACAGGGGTCCGCCACAGATACGCAGTATTTT. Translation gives CASSTRQGSATDTQYF. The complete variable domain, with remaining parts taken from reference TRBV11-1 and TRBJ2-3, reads EAEVAQSPRYKITEKSQAVAFWCDPISGHATLYWYRQILGQGPELLVQFQDESVVDDSQLPKDRFSAERLKGVDSTLKIQPAELGDSAMYLCASSTRQGSATDTQYFGPGTRLTVL.